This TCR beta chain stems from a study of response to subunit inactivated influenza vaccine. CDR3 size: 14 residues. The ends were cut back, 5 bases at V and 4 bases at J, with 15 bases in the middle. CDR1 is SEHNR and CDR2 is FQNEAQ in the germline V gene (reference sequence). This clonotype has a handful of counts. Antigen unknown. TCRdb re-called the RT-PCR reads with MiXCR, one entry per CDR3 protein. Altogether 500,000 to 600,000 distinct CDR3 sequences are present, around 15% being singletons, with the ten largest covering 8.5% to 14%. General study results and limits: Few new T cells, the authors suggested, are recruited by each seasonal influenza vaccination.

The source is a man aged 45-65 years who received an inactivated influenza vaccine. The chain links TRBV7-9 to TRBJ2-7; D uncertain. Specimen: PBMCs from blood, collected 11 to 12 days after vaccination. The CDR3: CASSTLGPGYEQYF. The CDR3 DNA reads TGTGCCAGCAGCACCCTAGGCCCTGGGTACGAGCAGTACTTC.